The 20 T cell receptor beta chains below all came from one sample that was sequenced in a study of T cells expressing NK-cell markers. TCRdb re-analyzed the 5' RACE reads; it lists each CDR3 protein once, without DNA. The specimen's table records a few hundred thousand distinct CDR3 sequences. Sample: blood T cells: a sorted CD56 or NKG2C T cell subset, CD4+ or CD8+ T cells, or bulk PBMC T cells (not recorded which). The receptors shown here come from a man aged 18-70 years in good health.

This chain joins TRBV5-6 and TRBJ2-5; TCRdb's assignment of TRBD1 cannot be checked, as there is no DNA. The CDR3 totals 14 residues. In germline, CDR1 is SGHDT, CDR2 YYEEEE. CDR3 residues: CASSWGGQGITQYF.

This chain joins TRBV13 and TRBJ1-6; TCRdb's assignment of TRBD1 cannot be checked, as there is no DNA. This CDR3 contains 16 residues. Germline-derived CDR1 and CDR2 are PRHDT and FYEKMQ (reference sequence). CDR3 region: CASSPRDRTYNSPLHF. Supplemented by reference TRBV13 and TRBJ1-6, the full variable domain reads AAGVIQSPRHLIKEKRETATLKCYPIPRHDTVYWYQQGPGQDPQFLISFYEKMQSDKGSIPDRFSAQQFSDYHSELNMSSLELGDSALYFCASSPRDRTYNSPLHFGNGTRLTVT.

This chain links TRBV20-1 with TRBJ2-7; no DNA is available, so the TRBD1 call from TCRdb remains unchecked. The germline V gene has CDR1 DFQATT and CDR2 SNEGSKA (reference sequence). There are 14 residues in the CDR3. CDR3 protein: CSARRRTAPYEQYF.

The chain combines TRBV2 with TRBJ2-3; lacking DNA, the TRBD2 call made by TCRdb goes unchecked. This CDR3 has 15 residues. In germline, CDR1 is SNHLY, CDR2 FYNNEI. The CDR3 loop reads CASSVGTLSTDTQYF.

The rearrangement uses TRBV20-1 and TRBJ2-1; without DNA, the TCRdb call of TRBD2 cannot be checked. Germline assignment: CDR1 DFQATT and CDR2 SNEGSKA (reference sequence). The CDR3 is 14 residues long. This chain's CDR3 is CSAPEGGTYNEQFF.

This rearrangement joins TRBV19 to TRBJ2-5; TCRdb lists TRBD2, though no DNA is available to test this call. The CDR3 totals 14 residues. Germline V gene lookup returns CDR1 LNHDA and CDR2 SQIVND (reference sequence). The CDR3 here is CASSMGAGVETQYF.

The chain carries TRBV20-1 and TRBJ2-1; TCRdb's D call, TRBD2, is unchecked because there is no DNA. Germline V gene lookup returns CDR1 DFQATT and CDR2 SNEGSKA (reference sequence). The CDR3 runs 17 residues. CDR3 sequence: CSARDPGTSGGSLEQFF.

This chain uses TRBV3-1 with TRBJ2-1; the D call of TRBD2 rests on TCRdb alone, since no DNA is present to check it. CDR3 size: 15 residues. Germline V gene sequence: CDR1 LGHDT, CDR2 YNNKEL (reference sequence). CDR3 sequence: CASSAWDSPYNEQFF.

The V call is TRBV6-1, the J call TRBJ2-2; the D call from TCRdb, TRBD2, cannot be confirmed without DNA. Per the germline V gene, CDR1 is MNHNS and CDR2 is SASEGT. The CDR3 has 17 residues. CDR3 sequence: CASRGSRGAFVTGELFF.

The rearrangement joins TRBV5-1 to TRBJ2-1; TCRdb proposes TRBD1, but this gene call is untestable without DNA. Germline loops: CDR1 SGHRS, CDR2 YFSETQ. CDR3 size: 14 residues. CDR3 sequence reads: CASSSGTGNLPEFF.

V gene TRBV5-1 combines with J gene TRBJ2-4; absent DNA, TCRdb's TRBD1 call cannot be checked. Per germline, CDR1 SGHRS and CDR2 YFSETQ. CDR3 length: 13 amino acids. The CDR3 reads CASTRGGGNIQYF.

The genes are TRBV7-2 and TRBJ2-7. Germline V gene data show CDR1 as SGHTA and CDR2 as FQGNSA. The CDR3 contains 15 residues. CDR3 amino acids: CASSLGLGTTYEQYF.

This chain connects TRBV20-1 to TRBJ2-7; checking the TCRdb D call of TRBD1 is not possible without DNA. Germline assignment: CDR1 DFQATT and CDR2 SNEGSKA (reference sequence). The CDR3 has 16 residues. The CDR3 protein is CSAYAEGRVPLYEQYF.

The V and J genes are TRBV5-1 and TRBJ2-7; with no DNA, the TCRdb D assignment of TRBD1 cannot be verified. CDR1 and CDR2 from the germline V gene are SGHRS and YFSETQ. The CDR3 is made up of 15 amino acids. The CDR3 is CASSLAGTGALEQYF.

The rearrangement uses TRBV6-1 and TRBJ1-6; the TRBD1 assignment by TCRdb is unverifiable without DNA. CDR3 length: 13 residues. Per the germline V gene, CDR1 is MNHNS and CDR2 is SASEGT. Here the CDR3 reads CASRRGDASPLHF.

This sequence joins TRBV20-1 and TRBJ2-3; TCRdb outputs TRBD2, but without DNA this stays unchecked. Germline V CDR1 and CDR2: DFQATT, SNEGSKA (reference sequence). There are 15 residues in the CDR3. The CDR3 reads CSAIILAGGPDTQYF.

V usage is TRBV20-1 and J usage is TRBJ2-1; TCRdb names TRBD1, which stays unverified in the absence of DNA. The CDR3 has 14 residues. Germline lookup yields CDR1 DFQATT and CDR2 SNEGSKA (reference sequence). The chain's CDR3 is CSAFRTGGINEQFF.

V and J are TRBV6-5 and TRBJ1-1. Germline assignment: CDR1 MNHEY and CDR2 SVGAGI. The CDR3 sequence is 13 residues long. The CDR3 sequence: CASSYEGGSEAFF.

This sequence joins TRBV3-1 and TRBJ2-7. The CDR3 runs to 16 residues. The germline V gene has CDR1 LGHDT and CDR2 YNNKEL (reference sequence). CDR3 region: CASSQDGGSWSREQYF.

This chain links TRBV3-1 with TRBJ1-6; with no DNA, the TCRdb D assignment of TRBD1 cannot be verified. Germline assignment: CDR1 LGHDT and CDR2 YNNKEL (reference sequence). This CDR3 comprises 15 residues. The CDR3 loop is CASSRGGQGGSPLHF.